This T cell receptor (beta chain) was recovered during a study of patients and donors after allogeneic stem cell transplantation. Germline-derived CDR1 and CDR2 are SNHLY and FYNNEI. Trimming shortened V by 3 bases and J by 3 bases, and 6 bases separated the two germline ends. The CDR3 runs 13 residues. There are a few counts of this clonotype. From the RT-PCR reads, TCRdb called clonotypes with MiXCR, one entry per CDR3 protein. The sample shows 900,000 to 1,000,000 distinct CDR3 sequences, under 20% of them seen only once. The chain couples TRBV2 to TRBJ2-1; D unresolved. The sequenced sample consisted of blood, either unsorted or a sorted T cell fraction (not recorded which). This clonotype was obtained from a human donor who was either an allogeneic HSCT recipient or a stem cell or donor lymphocyte infusion donor (not recorded which). It is not recorded whose cells these are; they may come from a transplant donor. The CDR3 sequence is CASSDRFYNEQFF. Here the CDR3 DNA reads TGTGCCAGCAGTGATCGGTTCTACAATGAGCAGTTCTTC.